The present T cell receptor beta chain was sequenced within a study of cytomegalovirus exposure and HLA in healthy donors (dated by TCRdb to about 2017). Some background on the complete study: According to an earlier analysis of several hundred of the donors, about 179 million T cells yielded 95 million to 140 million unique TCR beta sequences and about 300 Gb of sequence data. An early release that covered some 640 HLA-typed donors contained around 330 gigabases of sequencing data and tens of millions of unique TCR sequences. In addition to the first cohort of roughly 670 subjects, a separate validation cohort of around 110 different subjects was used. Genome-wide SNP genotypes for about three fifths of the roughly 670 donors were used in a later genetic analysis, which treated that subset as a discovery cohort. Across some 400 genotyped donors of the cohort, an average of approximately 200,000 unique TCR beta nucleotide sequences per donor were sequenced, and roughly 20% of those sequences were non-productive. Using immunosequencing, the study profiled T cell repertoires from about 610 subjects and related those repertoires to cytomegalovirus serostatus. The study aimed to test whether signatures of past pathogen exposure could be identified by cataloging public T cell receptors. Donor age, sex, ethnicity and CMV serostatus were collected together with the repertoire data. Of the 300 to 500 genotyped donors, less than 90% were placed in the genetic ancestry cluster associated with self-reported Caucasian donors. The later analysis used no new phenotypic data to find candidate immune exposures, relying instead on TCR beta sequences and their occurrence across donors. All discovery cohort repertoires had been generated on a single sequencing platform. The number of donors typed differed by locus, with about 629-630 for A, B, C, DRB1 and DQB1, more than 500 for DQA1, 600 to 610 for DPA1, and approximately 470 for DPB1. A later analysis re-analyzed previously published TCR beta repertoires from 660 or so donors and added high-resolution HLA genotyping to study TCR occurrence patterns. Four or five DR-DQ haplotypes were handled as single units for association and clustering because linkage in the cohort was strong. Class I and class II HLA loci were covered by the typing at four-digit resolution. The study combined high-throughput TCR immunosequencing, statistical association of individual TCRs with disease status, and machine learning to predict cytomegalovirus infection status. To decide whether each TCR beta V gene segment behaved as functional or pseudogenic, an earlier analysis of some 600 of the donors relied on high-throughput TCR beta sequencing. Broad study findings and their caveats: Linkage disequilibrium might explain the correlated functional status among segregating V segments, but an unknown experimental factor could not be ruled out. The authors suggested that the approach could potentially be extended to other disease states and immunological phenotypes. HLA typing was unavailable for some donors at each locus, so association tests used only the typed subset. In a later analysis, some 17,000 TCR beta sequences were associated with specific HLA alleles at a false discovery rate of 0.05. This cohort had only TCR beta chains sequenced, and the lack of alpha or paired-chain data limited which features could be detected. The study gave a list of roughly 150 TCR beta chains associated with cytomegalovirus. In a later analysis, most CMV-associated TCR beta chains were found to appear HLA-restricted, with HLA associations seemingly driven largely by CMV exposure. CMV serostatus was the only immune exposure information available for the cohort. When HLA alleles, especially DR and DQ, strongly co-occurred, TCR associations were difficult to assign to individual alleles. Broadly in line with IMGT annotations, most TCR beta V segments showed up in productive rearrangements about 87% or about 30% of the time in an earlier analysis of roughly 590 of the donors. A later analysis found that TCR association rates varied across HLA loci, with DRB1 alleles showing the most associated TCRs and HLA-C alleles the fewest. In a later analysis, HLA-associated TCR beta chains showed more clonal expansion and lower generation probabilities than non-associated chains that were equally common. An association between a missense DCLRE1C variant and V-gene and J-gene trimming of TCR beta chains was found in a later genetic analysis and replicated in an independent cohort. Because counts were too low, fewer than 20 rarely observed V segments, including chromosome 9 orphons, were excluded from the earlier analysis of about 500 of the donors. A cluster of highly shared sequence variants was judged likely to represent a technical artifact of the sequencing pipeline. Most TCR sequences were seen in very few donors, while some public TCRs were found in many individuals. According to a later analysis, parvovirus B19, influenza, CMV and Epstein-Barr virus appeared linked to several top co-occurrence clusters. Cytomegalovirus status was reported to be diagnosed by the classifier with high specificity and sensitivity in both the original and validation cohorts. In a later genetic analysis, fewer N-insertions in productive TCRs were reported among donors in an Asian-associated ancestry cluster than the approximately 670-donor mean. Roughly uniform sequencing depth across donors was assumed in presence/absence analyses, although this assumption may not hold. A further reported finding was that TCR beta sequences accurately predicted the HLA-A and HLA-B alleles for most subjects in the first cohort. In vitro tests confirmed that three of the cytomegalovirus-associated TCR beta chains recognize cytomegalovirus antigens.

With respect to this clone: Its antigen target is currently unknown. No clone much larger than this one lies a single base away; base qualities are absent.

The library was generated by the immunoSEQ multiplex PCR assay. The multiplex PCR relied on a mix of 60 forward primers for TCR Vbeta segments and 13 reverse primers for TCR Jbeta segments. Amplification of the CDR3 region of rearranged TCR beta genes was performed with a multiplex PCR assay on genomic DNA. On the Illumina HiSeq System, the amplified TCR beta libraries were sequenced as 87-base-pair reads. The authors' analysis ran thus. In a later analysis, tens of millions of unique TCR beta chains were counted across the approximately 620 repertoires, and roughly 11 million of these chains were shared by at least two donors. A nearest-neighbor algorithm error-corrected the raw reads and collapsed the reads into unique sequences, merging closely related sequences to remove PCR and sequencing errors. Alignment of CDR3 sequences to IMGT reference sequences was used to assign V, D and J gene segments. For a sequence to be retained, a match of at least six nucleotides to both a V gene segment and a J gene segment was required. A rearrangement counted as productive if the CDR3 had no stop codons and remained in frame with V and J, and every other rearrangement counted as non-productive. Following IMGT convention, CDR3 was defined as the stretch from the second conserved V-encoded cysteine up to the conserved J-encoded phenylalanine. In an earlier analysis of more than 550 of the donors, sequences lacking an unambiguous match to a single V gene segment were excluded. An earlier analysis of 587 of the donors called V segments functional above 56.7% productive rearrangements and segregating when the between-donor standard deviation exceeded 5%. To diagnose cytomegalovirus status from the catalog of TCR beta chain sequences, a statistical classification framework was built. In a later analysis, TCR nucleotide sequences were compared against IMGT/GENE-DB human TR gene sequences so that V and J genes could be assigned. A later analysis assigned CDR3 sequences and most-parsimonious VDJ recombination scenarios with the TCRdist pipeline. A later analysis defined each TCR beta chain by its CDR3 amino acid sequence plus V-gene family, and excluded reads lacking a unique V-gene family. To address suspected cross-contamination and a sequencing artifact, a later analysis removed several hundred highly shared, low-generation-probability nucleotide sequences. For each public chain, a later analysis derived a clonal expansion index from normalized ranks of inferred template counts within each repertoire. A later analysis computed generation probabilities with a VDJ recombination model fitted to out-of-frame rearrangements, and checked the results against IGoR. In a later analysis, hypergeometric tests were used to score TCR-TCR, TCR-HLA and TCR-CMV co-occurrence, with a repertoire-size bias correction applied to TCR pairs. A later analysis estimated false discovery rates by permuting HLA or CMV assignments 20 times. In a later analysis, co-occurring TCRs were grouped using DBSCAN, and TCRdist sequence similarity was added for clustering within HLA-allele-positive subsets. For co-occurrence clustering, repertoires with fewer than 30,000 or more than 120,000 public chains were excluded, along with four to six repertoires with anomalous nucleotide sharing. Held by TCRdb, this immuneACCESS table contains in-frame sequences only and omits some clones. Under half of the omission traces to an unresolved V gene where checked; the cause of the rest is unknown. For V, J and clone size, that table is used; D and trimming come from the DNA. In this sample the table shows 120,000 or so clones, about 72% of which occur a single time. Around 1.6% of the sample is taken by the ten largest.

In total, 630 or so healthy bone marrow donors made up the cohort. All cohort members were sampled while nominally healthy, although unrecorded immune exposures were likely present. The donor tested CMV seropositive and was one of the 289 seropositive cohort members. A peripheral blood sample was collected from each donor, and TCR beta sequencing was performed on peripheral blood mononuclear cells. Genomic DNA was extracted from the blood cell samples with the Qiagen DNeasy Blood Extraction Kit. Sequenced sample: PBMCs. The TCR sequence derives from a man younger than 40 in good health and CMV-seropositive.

The DNA sequence reads TGTGCCAGCAGCTTCCACTCTGTGAACACCGGGGAGCTGTTTTTT. It translates to CASSFHSVNTGELFF. Recombination linked TRBV7-9 to TRBJ2-2; no D gene is confidently identified. V sheds 3 bases and J sheds 1 base, leaving 9 bases between their ends. The CDR3 runs 15 residues from the cysteine to the phenylalanine. The read is trimmed to its CDR3 DNA, 45 bases read in frame from base 1. The germline V gene (reference sequence) sets CDR1 to SEHNR and CDR2 to FQNEAQ.